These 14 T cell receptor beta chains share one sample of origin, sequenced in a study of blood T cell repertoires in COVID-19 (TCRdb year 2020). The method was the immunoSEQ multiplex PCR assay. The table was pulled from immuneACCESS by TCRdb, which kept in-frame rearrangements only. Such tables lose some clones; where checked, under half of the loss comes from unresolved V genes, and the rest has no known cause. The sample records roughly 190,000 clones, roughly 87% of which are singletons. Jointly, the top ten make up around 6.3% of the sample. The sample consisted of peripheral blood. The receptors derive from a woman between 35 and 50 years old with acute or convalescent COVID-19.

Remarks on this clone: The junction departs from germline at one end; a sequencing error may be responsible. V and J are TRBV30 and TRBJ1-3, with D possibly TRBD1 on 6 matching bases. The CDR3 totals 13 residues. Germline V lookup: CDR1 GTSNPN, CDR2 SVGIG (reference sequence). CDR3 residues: CAWNQGPGTTIYF. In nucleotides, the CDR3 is TGTGCCTGGAATCAGGGGCCTGGAACCACCATATATTTT.

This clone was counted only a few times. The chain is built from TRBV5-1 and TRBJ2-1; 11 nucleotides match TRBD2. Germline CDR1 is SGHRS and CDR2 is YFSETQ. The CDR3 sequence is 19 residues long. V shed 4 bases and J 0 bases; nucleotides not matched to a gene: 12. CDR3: CASSPVPLTSGTSYNEQFF. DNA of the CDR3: TGCGCCAGCAGCCCGGTCCCCCTGACTAGCGGGACCTCCTACAATGAGCAGTTCTTC.

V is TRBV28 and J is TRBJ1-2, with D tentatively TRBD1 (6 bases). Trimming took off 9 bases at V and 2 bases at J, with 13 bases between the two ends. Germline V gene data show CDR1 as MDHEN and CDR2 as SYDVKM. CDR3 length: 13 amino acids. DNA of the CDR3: TGTGCCAGTTTTGACAGGACGAACTATGGCTACACCTTC. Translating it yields CASFDRTNYGYTF.

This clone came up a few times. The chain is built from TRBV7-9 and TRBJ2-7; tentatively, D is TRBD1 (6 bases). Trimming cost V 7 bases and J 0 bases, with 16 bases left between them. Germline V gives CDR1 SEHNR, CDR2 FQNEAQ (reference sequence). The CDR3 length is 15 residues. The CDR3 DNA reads TGTGCCAGCAACCTACAGGGTGGGGTCTCCTACGAGCAGTACTTC. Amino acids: CASNLQGGVSYEQYF.

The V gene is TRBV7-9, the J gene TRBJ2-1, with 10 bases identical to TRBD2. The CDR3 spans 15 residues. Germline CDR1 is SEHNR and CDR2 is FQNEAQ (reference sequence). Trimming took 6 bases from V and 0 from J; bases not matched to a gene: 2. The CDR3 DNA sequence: TGTGCCAGCAGAGCTAGCGGGAGCTCCTACAATGAGCAGTTCTTC. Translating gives CASRASGSSYNEQFF.

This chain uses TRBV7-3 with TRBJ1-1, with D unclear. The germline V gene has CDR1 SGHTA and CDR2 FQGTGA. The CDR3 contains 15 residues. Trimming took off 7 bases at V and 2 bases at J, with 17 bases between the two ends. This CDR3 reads CASITKKRANTEAFF. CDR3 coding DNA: TGTGCCAGCATCACTAAGAAGCGGGCCAACACTGAAGCTTTCTTT.

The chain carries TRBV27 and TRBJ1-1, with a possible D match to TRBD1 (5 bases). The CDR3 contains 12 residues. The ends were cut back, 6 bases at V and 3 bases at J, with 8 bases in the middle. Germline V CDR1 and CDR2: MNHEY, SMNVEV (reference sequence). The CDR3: CASRQGYTEAFF. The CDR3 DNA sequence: TGTGCCAGCAGGCAGGGATACACTGAAGCTTTCTTT.

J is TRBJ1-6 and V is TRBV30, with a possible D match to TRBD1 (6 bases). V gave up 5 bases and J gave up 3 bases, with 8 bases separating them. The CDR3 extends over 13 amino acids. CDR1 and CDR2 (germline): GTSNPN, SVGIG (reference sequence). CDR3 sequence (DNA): TGTGCCTGGGCGGACAGCTATAATTCACCCCTCCACTTT. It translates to CAWADSYNSPLHF.

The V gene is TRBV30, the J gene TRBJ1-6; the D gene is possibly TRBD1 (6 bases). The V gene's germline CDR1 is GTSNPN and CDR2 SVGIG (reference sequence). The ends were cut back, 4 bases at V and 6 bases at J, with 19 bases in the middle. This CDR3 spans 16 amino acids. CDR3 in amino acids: CAWNPDRNRLNSPLHF. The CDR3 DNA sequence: TGTGCCTGGAACCCAGACAGGAACCGTCTTAATTCACCCCTCCACTTT. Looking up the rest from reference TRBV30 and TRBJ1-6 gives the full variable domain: SQTIHQWPATLVQPVGSPLSLECTVEGTSNPNLYWYRQAAGRGLQLLFYSVGIGQISSEVPQNLSASRPQDRQFILSSKKLLLSDSGFYLCAWNPDRNRLNSPLHFGNGTRLTVT.

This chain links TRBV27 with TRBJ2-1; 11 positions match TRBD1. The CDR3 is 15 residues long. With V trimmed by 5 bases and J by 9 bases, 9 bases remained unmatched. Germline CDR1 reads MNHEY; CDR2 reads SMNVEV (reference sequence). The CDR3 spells CASSNRDRGWGEQFF. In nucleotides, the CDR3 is TGTGCCAGCAGTAACCGGGACAGGGGGTGGGGTGAGCAGTTCTTC.

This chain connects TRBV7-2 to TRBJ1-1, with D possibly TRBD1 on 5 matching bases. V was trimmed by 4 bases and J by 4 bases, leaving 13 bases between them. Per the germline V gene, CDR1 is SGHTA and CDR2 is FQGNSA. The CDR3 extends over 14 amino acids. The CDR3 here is CASSSLGGVTEAFF. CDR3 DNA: TGTGCCAGCAGCTCCCTGGGGGGTGTCACTGAAGCTTTCTTT. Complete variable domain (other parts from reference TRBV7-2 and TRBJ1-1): GAGVSQSPSNKVTEKGKDVELRCDPISGHTALYWYRQSLGQGLEFLIYFQGNSAPDKSGLPSDRFSAERTGGSVSTLTIQRTQQEDSAVYLCASSSLGGVTEAFFGQGTRLTVV.

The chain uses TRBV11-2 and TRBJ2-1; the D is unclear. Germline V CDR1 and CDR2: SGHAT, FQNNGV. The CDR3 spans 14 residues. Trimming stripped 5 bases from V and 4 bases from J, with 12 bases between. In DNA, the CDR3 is TGTGCCAGCAGCCCAGTGGGCCCTTACAATGAGCAGTTCTTC. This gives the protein CASSPVGPYNEQFF.

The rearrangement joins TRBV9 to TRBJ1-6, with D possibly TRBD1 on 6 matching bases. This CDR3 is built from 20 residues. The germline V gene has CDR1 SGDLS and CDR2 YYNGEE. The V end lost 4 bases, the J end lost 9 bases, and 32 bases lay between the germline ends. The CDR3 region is CASSSPGGHYKGGRGSPLHF. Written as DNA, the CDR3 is TGTGCCAGCAGCTCCCCGGGGGGACACTATAAGGGAGGCAGAGGTTCACCCCTCCACTTT.

The CDR3 reads CASSTPGLGVGEQYF. CDR3 nucleotides: TGTGCCAGCAGCACTCCTGGACTAGGGGTGGGTGAGCAGTACTTC. The chain joins TRBV28 to TRBJ2-7, with 7 bases aligning to TRBD2. This CDR3 has 15 residues. Germline CDR1 is MDHEN and CDR2 is SYDVKM. V dropped 6 bases and J dropped 7; count of bases not matched to a gene: 15.